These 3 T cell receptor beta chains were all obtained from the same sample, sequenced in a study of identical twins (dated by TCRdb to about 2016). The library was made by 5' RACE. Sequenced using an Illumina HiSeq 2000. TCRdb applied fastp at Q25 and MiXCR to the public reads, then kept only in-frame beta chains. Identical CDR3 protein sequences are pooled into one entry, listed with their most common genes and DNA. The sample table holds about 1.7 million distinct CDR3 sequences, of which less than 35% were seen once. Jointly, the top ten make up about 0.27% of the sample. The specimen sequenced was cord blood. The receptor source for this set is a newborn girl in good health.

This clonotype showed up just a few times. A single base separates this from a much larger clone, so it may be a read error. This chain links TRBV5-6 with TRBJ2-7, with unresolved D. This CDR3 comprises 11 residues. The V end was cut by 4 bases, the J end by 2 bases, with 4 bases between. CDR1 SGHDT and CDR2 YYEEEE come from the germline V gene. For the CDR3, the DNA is TGTGCCAGCAGCATCGCCTACGAGCAGTACTTC. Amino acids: CASSIAYEQYF.

CDR3 region: CSARELGGGPYEQYF. The DNA for the CDR3 is TGCAGTGCTAGAGAGCTTGGCGGGGGCCCCTACGAGCAGTACTTC. The chain has TRBV20-1 and TRBJ2-7; weak D call: TRBD2 (7 bases). V dropped 0 bases and J dropped 2 bases, with 14 bases sitting between them. Germline assignment: CDR1 DFQATT and CDR2 SNEGSKA (reference sequence). This CDR3 has 15 residues.

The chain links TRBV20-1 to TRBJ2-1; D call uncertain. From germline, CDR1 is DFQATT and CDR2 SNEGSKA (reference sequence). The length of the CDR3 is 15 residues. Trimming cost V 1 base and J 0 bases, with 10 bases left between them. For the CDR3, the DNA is TGCAGTGCTAGAGTTGAGATCCCCTCCTACAATGAGCAGTTCTTC. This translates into CSARVEIPSYNEQFF.